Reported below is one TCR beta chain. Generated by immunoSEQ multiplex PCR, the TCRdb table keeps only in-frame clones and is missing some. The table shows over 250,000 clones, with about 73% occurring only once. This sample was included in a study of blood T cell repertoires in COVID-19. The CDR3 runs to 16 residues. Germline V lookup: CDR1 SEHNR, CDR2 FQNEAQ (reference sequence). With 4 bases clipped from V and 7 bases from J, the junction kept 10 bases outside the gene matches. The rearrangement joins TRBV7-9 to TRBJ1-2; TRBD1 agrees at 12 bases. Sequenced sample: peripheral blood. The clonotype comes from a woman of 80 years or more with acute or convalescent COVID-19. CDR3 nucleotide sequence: TGTGCCAGCAGCTACCTACCCGGGACAGGGGGCTTTGGCTACACCTTC. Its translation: CASSYLPGTGGFGYTF.